This entry features one TCR beta chain sequence. The antigen remains undetermined. The sample belongs to a study of T cells in localized non-small cell lung cancer. Trimming shortened V by 1 base and J by 3 bases, and 4 bases separated the two germline ends. This CDR3 has 12 amino acids. Germline lookup yields CDR1 SGDLS and CDR2 YYNGEE. The assay was immunoSEQ multiplex PCR, and TCRdb's table has in-frame clones only and misses some. The repertoire consists of tens of thousands of clones, with 83% occurring once and the leading ten covering roughly 8%. Overall study results and limits: Greater blood T cell density accompanied longer overall survival. Adjacent uninvolved lung tissue had the highest T cell clonality, exceeding tumor. Sequencing involved a lone tumor region, leaving heterogeneity possible. In adjacent lung, a median around 50 of the top 100 tumor clones were found.

This receptor was obtained from a man between 40 and 70 years old with stage II lung adenocarcinoma. The chain carries TRBV9 and TRBJ1-2; D unclear. Sequences were derived from PBMCs, sampled before any cancer treatment. CDR3 bases: TGTGCCAGCAGCGTAACGGACTATGGCTACACCTTC. This sequence encodes CASSVTDYGYTF.